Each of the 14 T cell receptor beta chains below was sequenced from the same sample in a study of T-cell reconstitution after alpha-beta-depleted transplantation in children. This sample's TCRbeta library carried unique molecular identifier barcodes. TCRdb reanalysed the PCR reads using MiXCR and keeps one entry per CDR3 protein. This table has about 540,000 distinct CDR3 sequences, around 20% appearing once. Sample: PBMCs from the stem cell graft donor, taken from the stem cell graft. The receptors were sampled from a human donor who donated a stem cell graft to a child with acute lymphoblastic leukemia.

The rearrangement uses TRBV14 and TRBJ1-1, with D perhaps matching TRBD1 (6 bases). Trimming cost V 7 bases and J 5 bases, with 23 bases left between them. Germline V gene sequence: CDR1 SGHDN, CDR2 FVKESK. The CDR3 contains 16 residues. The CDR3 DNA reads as TGTGCCAGCACCTCAGGGGACGCGGGATTTGTGACTGAAGCTTTCTTT. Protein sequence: CASTSGDAGFVTEAFF. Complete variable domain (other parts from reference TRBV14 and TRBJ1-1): EAGVTQFPSHSVIEKGQTVTLRCDPISGHDNLYWYRRVMGKEIKFLLHFVKESKQDESGMPNNRFLAERTGGTYSTLKVQPAELEDSGVYFCASTSGDAGFVTEAFFGQGTRLTVV.

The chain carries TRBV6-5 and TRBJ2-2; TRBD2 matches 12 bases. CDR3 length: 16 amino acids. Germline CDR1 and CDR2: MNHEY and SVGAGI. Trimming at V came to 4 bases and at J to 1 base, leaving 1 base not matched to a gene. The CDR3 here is CASSWGLAGNTGELFF. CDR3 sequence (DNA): TGTGCCAGCAGTTGGGGACTAGCGGGGAACACCGGGGAGCTGTTTTTT.

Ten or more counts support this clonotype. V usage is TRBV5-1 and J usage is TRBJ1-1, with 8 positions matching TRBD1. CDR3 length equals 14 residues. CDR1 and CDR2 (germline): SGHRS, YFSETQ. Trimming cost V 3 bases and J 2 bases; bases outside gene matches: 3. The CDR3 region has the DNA TGCGCCAGCAGCTCGGACAGGGTAAACACTGAAGCTTTCTTT. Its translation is CASSSDRVNTEAFF.

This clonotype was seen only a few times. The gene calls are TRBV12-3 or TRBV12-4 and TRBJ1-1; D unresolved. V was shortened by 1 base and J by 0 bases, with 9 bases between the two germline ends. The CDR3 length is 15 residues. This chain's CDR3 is CASSLEGSMNTEAFF. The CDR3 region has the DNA TGTGCCAGCAGTTTAGAGGGCTCTATGAACACTGAAGCTTTCTTT.

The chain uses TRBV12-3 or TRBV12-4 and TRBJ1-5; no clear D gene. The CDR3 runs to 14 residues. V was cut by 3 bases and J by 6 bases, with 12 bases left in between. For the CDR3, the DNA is TGTGCCAGCAGTTTGGGTCGCTACGGTCAGCCCCAGCATTTT. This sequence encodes CASSLGRYGQPQHF.

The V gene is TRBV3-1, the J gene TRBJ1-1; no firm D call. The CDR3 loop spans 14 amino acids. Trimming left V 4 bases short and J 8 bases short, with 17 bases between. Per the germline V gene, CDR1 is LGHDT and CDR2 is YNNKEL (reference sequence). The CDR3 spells CASSPWTAPGEAFF. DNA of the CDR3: TGTGCCAGCAGCCCCTGGACGGCTCCCGGGGAAGCTTTCTTT.

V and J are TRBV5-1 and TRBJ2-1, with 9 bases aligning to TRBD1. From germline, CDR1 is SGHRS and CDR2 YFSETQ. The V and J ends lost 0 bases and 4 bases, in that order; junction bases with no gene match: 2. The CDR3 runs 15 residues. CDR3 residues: CASSLETGGYNEQFF. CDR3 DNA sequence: TGCGCCAGCAGCTTGGAGACAGGGGGTTACAATGAGCAGTTCTTC.

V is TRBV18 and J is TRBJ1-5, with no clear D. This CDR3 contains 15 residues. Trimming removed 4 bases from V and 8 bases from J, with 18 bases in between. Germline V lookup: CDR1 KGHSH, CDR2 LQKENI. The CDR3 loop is CASSRAALSGEPQHF. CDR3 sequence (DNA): TGTGCCAGCTCACGAGCAGCGTTATCGGGAGAGCCCCAGCATTTT.

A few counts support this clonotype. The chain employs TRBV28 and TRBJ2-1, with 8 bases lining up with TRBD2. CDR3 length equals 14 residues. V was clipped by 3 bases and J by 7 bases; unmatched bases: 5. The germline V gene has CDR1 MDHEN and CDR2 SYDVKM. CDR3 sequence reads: CASSFSGRGNEQFF. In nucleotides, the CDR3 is TGTGCCAGCAGTTTCAGCGGGAGAGGTAATGAGCAGTTCTTC.

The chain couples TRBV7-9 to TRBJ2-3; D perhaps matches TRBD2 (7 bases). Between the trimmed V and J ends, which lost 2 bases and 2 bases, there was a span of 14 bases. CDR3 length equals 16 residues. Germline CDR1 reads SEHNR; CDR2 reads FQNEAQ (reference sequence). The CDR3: CASSLFRGGVTDTQYF. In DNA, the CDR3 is TGTGCCAGCAGCTTATTCCGCGGGGGCGTCACAGATACGCAGTATTTT.

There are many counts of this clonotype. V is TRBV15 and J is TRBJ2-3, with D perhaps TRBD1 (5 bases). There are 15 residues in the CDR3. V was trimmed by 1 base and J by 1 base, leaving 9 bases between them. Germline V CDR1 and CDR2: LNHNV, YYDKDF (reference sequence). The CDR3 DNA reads TGTGCCACCAGCAGAGTAGGGGTGGGCACAGATACGCAGTATTTT. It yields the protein CATSRVGVGTDTQYF.

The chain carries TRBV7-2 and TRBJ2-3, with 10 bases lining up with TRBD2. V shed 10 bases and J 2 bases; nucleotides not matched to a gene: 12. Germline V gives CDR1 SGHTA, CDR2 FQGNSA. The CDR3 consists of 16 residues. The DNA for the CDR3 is TGTGCCACTGAGCGGGAGGGCCTTGGGGACACAGATACGCAGTATTTT. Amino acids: CATEREGLGDTDTQYF.

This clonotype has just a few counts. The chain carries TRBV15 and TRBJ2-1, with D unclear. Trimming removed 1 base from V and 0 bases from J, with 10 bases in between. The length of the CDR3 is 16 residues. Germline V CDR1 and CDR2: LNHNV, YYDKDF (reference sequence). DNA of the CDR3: TGTGCCACCAGCAGAGGCGCGGCGAGCTCCTACAATGAGCAGTTCTTC. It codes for CATSRGAASSYNEQFF.

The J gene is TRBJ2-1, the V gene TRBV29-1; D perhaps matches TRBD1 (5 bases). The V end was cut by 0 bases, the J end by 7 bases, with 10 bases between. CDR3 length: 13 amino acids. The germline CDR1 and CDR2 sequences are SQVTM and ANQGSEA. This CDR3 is CSVEDPQGNEQFF. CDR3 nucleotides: TGCAGCGTTGAAGACCCTCAGGGTAATGAGCAGTTCTTC.